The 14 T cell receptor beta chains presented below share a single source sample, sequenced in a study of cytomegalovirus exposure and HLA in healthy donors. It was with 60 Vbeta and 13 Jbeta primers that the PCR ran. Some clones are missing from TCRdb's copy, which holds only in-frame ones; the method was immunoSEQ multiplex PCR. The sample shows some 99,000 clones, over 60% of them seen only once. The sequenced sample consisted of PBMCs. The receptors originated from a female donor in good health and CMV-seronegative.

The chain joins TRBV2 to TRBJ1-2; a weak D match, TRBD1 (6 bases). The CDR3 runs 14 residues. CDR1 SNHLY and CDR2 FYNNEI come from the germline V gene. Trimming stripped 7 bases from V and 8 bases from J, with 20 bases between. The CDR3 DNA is TGTGCCAGCACCTACCTATTGGGGGCTGCCGGCTACACCTTC. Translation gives CASTYLLGAAGYTF.

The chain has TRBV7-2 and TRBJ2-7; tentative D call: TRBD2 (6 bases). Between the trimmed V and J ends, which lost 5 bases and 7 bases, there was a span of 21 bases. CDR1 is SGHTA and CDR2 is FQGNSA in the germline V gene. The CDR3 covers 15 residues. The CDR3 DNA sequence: TGTGCCAGCAGCACCCGGGACTCCCCATCTTGGGAGCAGTACTTC. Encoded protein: CASSTRDSPSWEQYF.

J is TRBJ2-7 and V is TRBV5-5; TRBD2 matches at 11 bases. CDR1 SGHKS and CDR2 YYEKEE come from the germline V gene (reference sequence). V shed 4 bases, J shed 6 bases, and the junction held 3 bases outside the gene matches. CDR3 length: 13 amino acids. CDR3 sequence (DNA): TGTGCCAGCAGCCCGGGACTAGCGGTCGAGCAGTACTTC. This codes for CASSPGLAVEQYF.

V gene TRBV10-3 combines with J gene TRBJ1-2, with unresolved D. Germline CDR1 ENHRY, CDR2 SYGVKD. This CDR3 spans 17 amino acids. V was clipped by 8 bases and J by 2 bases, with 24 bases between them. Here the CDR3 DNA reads TGTGCCATCGGGTTTACTAGTGACGACCTGAAAAACTATGGCTACACCTTC. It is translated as CAIGFTSDDLKNYGYTF.

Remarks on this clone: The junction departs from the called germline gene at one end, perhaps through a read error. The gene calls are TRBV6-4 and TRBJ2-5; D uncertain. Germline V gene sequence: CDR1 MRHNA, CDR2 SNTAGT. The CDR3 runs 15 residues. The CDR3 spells CASSDSNHPGETLYF. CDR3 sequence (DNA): TGTGCCAGCAGTGACTCGAACCACCCCGGAGAGACCCTGTACTTC.

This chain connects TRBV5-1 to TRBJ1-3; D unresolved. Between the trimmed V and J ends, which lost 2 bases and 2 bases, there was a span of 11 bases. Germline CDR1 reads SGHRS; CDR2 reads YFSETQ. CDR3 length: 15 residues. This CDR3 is CASSLSGNTGNTIYF. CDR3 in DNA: TGCGCCAGCAGCTTATCGGGAAATACTGGAAACACCATATATTTT. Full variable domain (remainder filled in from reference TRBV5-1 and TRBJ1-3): KAGVTQTPRYLIKTRGQQVTLSCSPISGHRSVSWYQQTPGQGLQFLFEYFSETQRNKGNFPGRFSGRQFSNSRSEMNVSTLELGDSALYLCASSLSGNTGNTIYFGEGSWLTVV.

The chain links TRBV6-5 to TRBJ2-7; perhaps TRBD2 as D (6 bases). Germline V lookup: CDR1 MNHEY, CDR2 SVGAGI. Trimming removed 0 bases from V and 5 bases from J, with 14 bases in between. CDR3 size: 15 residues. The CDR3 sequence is CASSYSYGGGDEQYF. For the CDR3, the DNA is TGTGCCAGCAGTTACTCCTACGGAGGCGGGGACGAGCAGTACTTC.

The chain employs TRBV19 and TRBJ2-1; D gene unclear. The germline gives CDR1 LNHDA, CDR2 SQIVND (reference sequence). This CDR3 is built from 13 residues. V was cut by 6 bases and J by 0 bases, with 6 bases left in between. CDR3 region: CASSQISYNEQFF. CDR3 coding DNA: TGTGCCAGTAGCCAGATCTCCTACAATGAGCAGTTCTTC. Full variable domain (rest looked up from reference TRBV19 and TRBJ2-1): DGGITQSPKYLFRKEGQNVTLSCEQNLNHDAMYWYRQDPGQGLRLIYYSQIVNDFQKGDIAEGYSVSREKKESFPLTVTSAQKNPTAFYLCASSQISYNEQFFGPGTRLTVL.

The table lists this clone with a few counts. The CDR3 region is CASSFGQGTYEQYF. The CDR3 region has the DNA TGTGCCAGCAGCTTTGGACAGGGCACCTACGAGCAGTACTTC. The chain recombines TRBV14 with TRBJ2-7; 8 nucleotides align to TRBD1. The CDR3 extends over 14 amino acids. Per germline, CDR1 SGHDN and CDR2 FVKESK. J gave up 2 bases and V 5 bases, and 5 bases lay outside the gene matches.

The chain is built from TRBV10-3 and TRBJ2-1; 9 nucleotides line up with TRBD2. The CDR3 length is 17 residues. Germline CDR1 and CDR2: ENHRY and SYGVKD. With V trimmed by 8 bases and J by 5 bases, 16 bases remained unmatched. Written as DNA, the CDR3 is TGTGCCATCGGCGGAGAGCGGGAGGCAGGGGTCCACAATGAGCAGTTCTTC. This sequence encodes CAIGGEREAGVHNEQFF.

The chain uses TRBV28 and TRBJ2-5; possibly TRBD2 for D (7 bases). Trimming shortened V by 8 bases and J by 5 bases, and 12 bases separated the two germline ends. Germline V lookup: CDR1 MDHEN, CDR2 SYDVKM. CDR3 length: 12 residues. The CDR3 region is CASGGAPETQYF. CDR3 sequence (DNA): TGTGCCAGCGGGGGGGCGCCGGAGACCCAGTACTTC.

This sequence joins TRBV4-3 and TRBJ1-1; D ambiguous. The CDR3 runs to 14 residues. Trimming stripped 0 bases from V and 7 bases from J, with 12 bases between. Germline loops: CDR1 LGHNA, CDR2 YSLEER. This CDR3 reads CASSQDEEGHEAFF. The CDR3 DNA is TGCGCCAGCAGCCAAGATGAGGAGGGTCATGAAGCTTTCTTT.

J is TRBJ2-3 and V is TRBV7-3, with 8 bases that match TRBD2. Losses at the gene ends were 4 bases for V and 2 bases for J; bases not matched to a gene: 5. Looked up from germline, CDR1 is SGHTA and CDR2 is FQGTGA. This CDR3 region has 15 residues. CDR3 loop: CASSSNSGITDTQYF. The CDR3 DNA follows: TGTGCCAGCAGCTCAAATAGCGGGATCACAGATACGCAGTATTTT.

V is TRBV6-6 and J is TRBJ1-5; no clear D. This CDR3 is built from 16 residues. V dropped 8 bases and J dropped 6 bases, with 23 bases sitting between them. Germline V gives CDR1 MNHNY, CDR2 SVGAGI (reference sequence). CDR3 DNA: TGTGCCAGCCAGTCCCACCAGAGTAATTCGGGTCAGCCCCAGCATTTT. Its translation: CASQSHQSNSGQPQHF.